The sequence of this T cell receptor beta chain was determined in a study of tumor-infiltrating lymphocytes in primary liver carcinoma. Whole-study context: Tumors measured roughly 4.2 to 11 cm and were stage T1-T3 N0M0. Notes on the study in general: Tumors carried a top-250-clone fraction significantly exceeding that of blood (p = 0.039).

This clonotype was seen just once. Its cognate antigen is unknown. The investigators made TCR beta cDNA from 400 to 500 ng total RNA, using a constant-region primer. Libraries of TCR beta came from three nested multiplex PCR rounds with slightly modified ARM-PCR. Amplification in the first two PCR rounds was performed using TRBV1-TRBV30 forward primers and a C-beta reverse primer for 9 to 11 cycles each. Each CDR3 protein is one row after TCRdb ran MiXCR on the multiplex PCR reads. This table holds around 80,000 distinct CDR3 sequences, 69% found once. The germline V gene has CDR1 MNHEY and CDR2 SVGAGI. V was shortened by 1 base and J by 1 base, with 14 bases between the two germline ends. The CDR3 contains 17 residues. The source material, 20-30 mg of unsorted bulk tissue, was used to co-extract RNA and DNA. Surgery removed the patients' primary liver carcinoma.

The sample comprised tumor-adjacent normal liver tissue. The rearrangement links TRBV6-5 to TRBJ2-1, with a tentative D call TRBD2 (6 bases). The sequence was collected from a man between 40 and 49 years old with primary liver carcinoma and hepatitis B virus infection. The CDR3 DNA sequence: TGTGCCAGCAGTTACTACGCGGGGTGGGTGTCCTACAATGAGCAGTTCTTC. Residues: CASSYYAGWVSYNEQFF.